This TCR beta chain was obtained from a study of early T cells in non-severe SARS-CoV-2 infection. This clonotype was counted a single time. Its matching antigen is unknown. MiXCR was run by TCRdb on the 5' RACE reads, yielding one entry per CDR3 protein. The table records tens of thousands of distinct CDR3 sequences, around 12% of them present only once. This CDR3 has 14 amino acids. The ends were cut back, 2 bases at V and 4 bases at J, with 11 bases in the middle. The germline CDR1 and CDR2 sequences are KGHSH and LQKENI. Study-level findings and limits: Database matching using VDJdb favored anti-spike CD8 responses, with private and CD4 specificities left missing.

This TCR came from an adult who was a healthcare worker with PCR-confirmed SARS-CoV-2 infection or an uninfected control (not recorded which). The donor label of this sample is uncertain. This material consisted of whole blood, taken at baseline. This rearrangement joins TRBV18 to TRBJ1-1; TRBD1 might be the D (5 bases). This CDR3 reads CASSPWVTGTEAFF. The CDR3 nucleotides are TGTGCCAGCTCACCATGGGTAACAGGCACTGAAGCTTTCTTT.